A selection of T cell receptor beta chains follows, all from one sample in a study of blood T cell repertoires in COVID-19. Sequencing used immunoSEQ multiplex PCR; TCRdb keeps in-frame clones, though not all of them. The data hold approximately 210,000 clones, with almost 90% observed a single time. The sequencing input was peripheral blood. The receptors shown here come from a man between 18 and 35 years old with active or convalescent COVID-19. Both conserved end residues are part of each CDR3.

TRBV18,CASSPSGQGYEQYF
TRBV29-1,CSARTGVNEQFF
TRBV11-2,CASSFIRVLRTEAFF
TRBV6-5,CASNWGQSNTEAFF
TRBV12-5,CASGSRGTGGEAFF
TRBV10-3,CAISTQGRGYEQYF
TRBV4-1,CASSQGLAYNEQFF
TRBV5-1,CASSPGPGLGQYNEQFF
TRBV28,CASSRDRAYEQYF
TRBV2,CASRRDRGLAYGYTF
TRBV7-7,CASSIGTGAGGETQYF
TRBV11-2,CASSLEVGGYNEQFF
TRBV27,CASSSGETQYF
TRBV7-8,CASRSLWEYEQYF
TRBV20-1,CSASFSARTDTQYF
TRBV3-1/TRBV3-2,CASSQRLAGDKDTQYF
TRBV5-1,CASSPEGLAQETQYF
TRBV3-1/TRBV3-2,CASSQDLLFLAGGETQYF
TRBV7-9,CASSFRYEQYF
TRBV3-1/TRBV3-2,CASSLGLAGGQDEQFF
TRBV18,CASSPGQGGTEAFF
TRBV10-1,CASSARTGGTIGDTQYF
TRBV19,CATRTGAHNEQFF
TRBV7-3,CASSLGQTSGNTIYF
TRBV19,CATHPGELNTEAFF
TRBV2,CASSGTGVGSYEQYF
TRBV19,CASSIQGATGELFF
TRBV27,CASALDRFRNQPQHF
TRBV14,CASSRSGSEQFF
TRBV27,CASRRQGNNEQFF
TRBV28,CASSLPSQPQHF
TRBV9,CASSVEGWAETQYF
TRBV7-2,CASSLDNRGYEQYF
TRBV28,CASRQGARGYTF
TRBV7-2,CASSENVAGELFF
TRBV5-6,CASSFSGSLTDTQYF
TRBV9,CASSVRPDSHYEQYF
TRBV5-4,CASSVQGSSTGELFF
TRBV7-9,CASSPTEMNTEAFF
TRBV5-1,CASSLGQNEETQYF
TRBV27,CASSPRGTGNTIYF
TRBV4-2,CASRKGGEAGQFF
TRBV15,CATRKADSYEQYF
TRBV19,CASSSTGDPYNEQFF
TRBV6-5,CASSRDRENGELFF
TRBV28,CASRSNRGIADTQYF
TRBV3-1/TRBV3-2,CASSLGDRGNYEQYF
TRBV15,CATSRGPGGGGYEQYF
TRBV24-1,CATSANSVAGNEKLFF